This T cell receptor (beta chain) was retrieved from a study of cytomegalovirus exposure and HLA in healthy donors (dated by TCRdb to 2015 to 2018). About the investigation overall: In an earlier analysis of under 750 of the donors, 250 to 300 Gb of sequence data and 120 million or so unique TCR beta sequences from about 190 million T cells were reported. An early release covering 500 to 750 HLA-typed donors comprised roughly 300 gigabases of sequencing data and roughly 85 million unique TCR sequences. Of the roughly 400 genotyped donors, 75% to 85% were placed in the genetic ancestry cluster associated with self-reported Caucasian donors. The study aimed to test whether cataloging public T cell receptors could reveal signatures of past pathogen exposure. Using immunosequencing, the study profiled T cell repertoires from 550 to 750 subjects and related those repertoires to cytomegalovirus serostatus. Besides the first cohort of more than 650 subjects, a separate validation cohort made up of roughly 130 different subjects was used. To predict cytomegalovirus infection status, the study brought together high-throughput TCR immunosequencing, statistical association of individual TCRs with disease status, and machine learning. A later analysis re-analyzed previously published TCR beta repertoires from several hundred donors and added high-resolution HLA genotyping to study TCR occurrence patterns. In the later analysis, no new phenotypic data were used to find candidate immune exposures; instead, reliance was placed on TCR beta sequences and their occurrence across donors. To decide whether each TCR beta V gene segment behaved as functional or pseudogenic, an earlier analysis of approximately 600 of the donors relied on high-throughput TCR beta sequencing. Alongside the repertoire data, information on donor age, sex, ethnicity and CMV serostatus was compiled. In a later genetic analysis, genome-wide SNP genotypes for about 55% of the roughly 700 donors were used, and that subset was treated as a discovery cohort. All discovery cohort repertoires had been generated on a single sequencing platform. HLA typing included class I and class II loci at four-digit resolution. Typing coverage differed by locus: A, B, C, DRB1 and DQB1 were typed in about 620-640 donors, DQA1 in about 510, DPA1 in some 570, and DPB1 in 450 to 490. Four to six DR-DQ haplotypes were handled as single units for association and clustering, since linkage in the cohort was strong. Among some 410 genotyped donors of the cohort, an average of roughly 230,000 unique TCR beta nucleotide sequences was sequenced per donor, of which about 18% were non-productive.

The CDR3 has 13 amino acids, counting the end cysteine and phenylalanine. The only DNA kept is the CDR3, 39 bases in frame from the first base. At the junction V is shortened by 8 bases and J by 3 bases; bases outside the gene matches: 4. The germline V gene (reference sequence) supplies CDR1 SEHNR and CDR2 FQNEAQ. Library method: the immunoSEQ multiplex PCR assay. For the multiplex PCR, a mixture combining 60 forward primers for TCR Vbeta segments and 13 reverse primers for TCR Jbeta segments was used. The CDR3 region of rearranged TCR beta genes was amplified from genomic DNA by a multiplex PCR assay. Amplified TCR beta libraries were sequenced as 87-base-pair reads on the Illumina HiSeq System. Per the source publication's procedure: Across the roughly 700 repertoires, a later analysis counted about 81 million unique TCR beta chains, around 11 million of which were shared by at least two donors. Raw reads were error-corrected and collapsed into unique sequences by a nearest-neighbor algorithm in which closely related sequences were merged to remove PCR and sequencing errors. V, D and J gene segments were assigned by aligning CDR3 sequences to IMGT reference sequences. For a sequence to be retained, a match of at least six nucleotides was required to both a V gene segment and a J gene segment. Rearrangements were classified as productive when the CDR3 lacked stop codons and remained in frame with V and J, and all other rearrangements were classified as non-productive. Following IMGT convention, CDR3 was defined as the stretch from the second conserved V-encoded cysteine up to the conserved J-encoded phenylalanine. Sequences without an unambiguous match to a single V gene segment were excluded from the earlier analysis of about 600 of the donors. An earlier analysis of 587 of the donors classified V segments as functional when productive rearrangements were above 56.7% and as segregating when the standard deviation between donors was above 5%. A statistical classification framework was built for diagnosing cytomegalovirus status from the catalog of TCR beta chain sequences. In a later analysis, V and J genes were assigned by comparing TCR nucleotide sequences against IMGT/GENE-DB human TR gene sequences. In a later analysis, CDR3 sequences and most-parsimonious VDJ recombination scenarios were assigned using the TCRdist pipeline. In a later analysis, every TCR beta chain was defined by the combination of its CDR3 amino acid sequence and its V-gene family, and reads without a unique V-gene family were dropped. As a way to deal with suspected cross-contamination and a sequencing artifact, a later analysis dropped nearly 600 nucleotide sequences that were highly shared and had low generation probability. For each public chain, a later analysis derived a clonal expansion index from normalized ranks of inferred template counts within each repertoire. Generation probabilities in a later analysis came from a VDJ recombination model fitted to out-of-frame rearrangements, and those results were checked against IGoR. A later analysis scored TCR-TCR, TCR-HLA and TCR-CMV co-occurrence with hypergeometric tests, applying a repertoire-size bias correction to TCR pairs. In a later analysis, false discovery rates were estimated by permuting HLA or CMV assignments 20 times. A later analysis grouped co-occurring TCRs with DBSCAN, adding TCRdist sequence similarity when clustering within HLA-allele-positive subsets. For co-occurrence clustering, repertoires with fewer than 30,000 or more than 120,000 public chains were excluded, along with roughly 5 repertoires with anomalous nucleotide sharing. The table comes from immuneACCESS by way of TCRdb, which keeps in-frame sequences with V and J called. Part of the clones is missing from these tables; in studies checked, under half for an unresolved V gene and the rest for unknown reasons. V and J calls and clone size are copied from that table; D and trimming were computed from the DNA. The sample table records roughly 98,000 clones; under 75% of these occur just once. 2% to 2.5% of the sample is taken by the ten largest.

On the study overall, not on this receptor specifically: The classifier was reported to diagnose cytomegalovirus status with high specificity and sensitivity in both the original and validation cohorts. CMV serostatus was the only immune exposure information available for the cohort. In a later genetic analysis, a missense DCLRE1C variant was associated with V-gene and J-gene trimming of TCR beta chains, and the association was replicated in an independent cohort. In a later analysis, 16,951 TCR beta sequences were associated with specific HLA alleles at a false discovery rate of 0.05. The cohort was sequenced for TCR beta chains only, and without alpha or paired-chain data the features that could be detected were limited. Correlated functional status among segregating V segments might be attributable to linkage disequilibrium, but an unknown experimental factor could not be ruled out. A later analysis found that most CMV-associated TCR beta chains appeared HLA-restricted, with HLA associations seemingly driven largely by CMV exposure. In the study, approximately 160 TCR beta chains were listed as associated with cytomegalovirus. About 17 rarely observed V segments, including chromosome 9 orphons, were excluded from the earlier analysis of several hundred of the donors because counts were too low. A few of the identified cytomegalovirus-associated TCR beta chains were confirmed in vitro to be specific for cytomegalovirus antigens. HLA typing was unavailable for some donors at each locus, so association tests used only the typed subset. A further reported finding was that TCR beta sequences accurately predicted the HLA-A and HLA-B alleles for most subjects in the first cohort. While some public TCRs were present in many individuals, most TCR sequences turned up only very rarely across donors. When HLA alleles, especially DR and DQ, strongly co-occurred, attributing TCR associations to individual alleles was difficult. Some IMGT-functional V segments, including TRBV6-2 and TRBV6-3, could not be distinguished by the 87-base-pair reads and were therefore excluded. According to a later genetic analysis, donors in an Asian-associated ancestry cluster had fewer N-insertions in productive TCRs than the approximately 700-donor mean. In an earlier analysis of 587 of the donors, most TCR beta V segments were observed in productive rearrangements about 87% or about 30% of the time, broadly matching IMGT annotations. In a later analysis, the rate of TCR association differed among HLA loci, with DRB1 alleles having the most associated TCRs and HLA-C alleles having the fewest. According to the authors, the approach could potentially be generalized to other disease states and immunological phenotypes. A later analysis found that HLA-associated TCR beta chains were more clonally expanded and had lower generation probabilities than equally common non-associated chains. Roughly uniform sequencing depth across donors was assumed in presence/absence analyses, although this assumption may not hold. A group of highly shared sequence variants was considered likely to be a technical artifact of the sequencing pipeline. Several of the top co-occurrence clusters appeared to be linked to parvovirus B19, influenza, CMV and Epstein-Barr virus, according to a later analysis.

This clone was recorded a few times. The antigen this receptor binds is unknown. Per-nucleotide qualities are absent, and no much larger clonotype sits a single base away. In total, 500 to 700 healthy bone marrow donors made up the cohort. All cohort members were sampled while nominally healthy, although unrecorded immune exposures were likely present. The donor was CMV seronegative and belonged to the group of 350 or so seronegative cohort members. Every donor gave a peripheral blood sample, and the peripheral blood mononuclear cells from that sample were used for TCR beta sequencing. The Qiagen DNeasy Blood Extraction Kit was used to extract genomic DNA from the blood cell samples.

The sequenced sample was PBMCs. The rearrangement combines TRBV7-9 with TRBJ1-2, and TRBD1 matches 9 of the central bases. The TCR sequence derives from a man aged 50 to 59 in good health and CMV-seronegative. The DNA is as follows: TGTGCCAGCTGGGACAGGGATGACTATGGCTACACCTTC. It translates as CASWDRDDYGYTF.